This is a list of T cell receptor beta chains from one sample in a study of CD8 T cells in Susac syndrome. TCRdb independently ran MiXCR on the immunoSEQ multiplex PCR reads; one entry per CDR3 protein. Of 80,000 to 90,000 distinct CDR3 sequences detected, 85% to 95% appear once; the ten largest clones hold over 0.35%. The sequencing input was CD8+ T cells from PBMCs. The receptors come from a human donor with Susac syndrome. Each CDR3 is given with its conserved first and last residue. The order of the fields is clone size, V gene, D gene, J gene, CDR3 DNA, CDR3 protein. D genes are given only for firm matches. Clone sizes are given selectively: once, few, many, or a class where the clone is expanded.

clone size: once
V gene: TRBV7-9
D gene: .
J gene: TRBJ2-7
CDR3 DNA: TGTGCCAGCAGCTTAGCCGGGACTGAAGGCTACGAGCAGTACTTC
CDR3 protein: CASSLAGTEGYEQYF

clone size: .
V gene: TRBV4-1
D gene: .
J gene: TRBJ2-7
CDR3 DNA: TGCGCCAGCAGCCAAGTAGGGACAGAGCAGTACTTC
CDR3 protein: CASSQVGTEQYF

clone size: .
V gene: TRBV5-4
D gene: .
J gene: TRBJ2-4
CDR3 DNA: TGTGCCAGCAGCTTGGAGGGGAGCAAAAACATTCAGTACTTC
CDR3 protein: CASSLEGSKNIQYF

clone size: .
V gene: TRBV29-1
D gene: TRBD1
J gene: TRBJ2-2
CDR3 DNA: TGCAGCGTGGACAGGGGTCCCACCGGGGAGCTGTTTTTT
CDR3 protein: CSVDRGPTGELFF

clone size: .
V gene: TRBV15
D gene: .
J gene: TRBJ2-2
CDR3 DNA: TGTGCCACCAGCGCTGAGAACACCGGGGAGCTGTTTTTT
CDR3 protein: CATSAENTGELFF

clone size: once
V gene: TRBV6-5
D gene: TRBD1
J gene: TRBJ1-2
CDR3 DNA: TGTGCCACCCAGACAGGGGTTGGCTACACCTTC
CDR3 protein: CATQTGVGYTF

clone size: .
V gene: TRBV30
D gene: TRBD2
J gene: TRBJ2-5
CDR3 DNA: TGTGCCTGGAGTCTTGGGACTAGCGGCGGGGAGACCCAGTACTTC
CDR3 protein: CAWSLGTSGGETQYF

clone size: once
V gene: TRBV29-1
D gene: TRBD1
J gene: TRBJ2-7
CDR3 DNA: TGCAGCGTTGAGTCTTCCGGGACAGGGATTTACGAGCAGTACTTC
CDR3 protein: CSVESSGTGIYEQYF

clone size: once
V gene: TRBV23-1
D gene: .
J gene: TRBJ1-4
CDR3 DNA: TGCGCCAGCAGTCAATCGGATAACTGGGTTTCAACTAATGAAAAACTGTTTTTT
CDR3 protein: CASSQSDNWVSTNEKLFF

clone size: .
V gene: TRBV29-1
D gene: TRBD1
J gene: TRBJ1-2
CDR3 DNA: TGCAGCGTTCCCCAGGAGGGGGCAAACTATGGCTACACCTTC
CDR3 protein: CSVPQEGANYGYTF

clone size: .
V gene: TRBV30
D gene: TRBD2
J gene: TRBJ2-1
CDR3 DNA: TGTGCCTGGAGTGGCGGACTAGGGGACAATGAGCAGTTCTTC
CDR3 protein: CAWSGGLGDNEQFF

clone size: .
V gene: TRBV20-1
D gene: TRBD2
J gene: TRBJ2-1
CDR3 DNA: TGCAGTGCCCCCGGGACTAGCGAAACAAATGAGCAGTTCTTC
CDR3 protein: CSAPGTSETNEQFF

clone size: .
V gene: TRBV15
D gene: .
J gene: TRBJ1-2
CDR3 DNA: TGTGCCACCAGCGTCCCCGGGACCGATTATGGCTACACCTTC
CDR3 protein: CATSVPGTDYGYTF

clone size: .
V gene: TRBV19
D gene: .
J gene: TRBJ2-5
CDR3 DNA: TGTGCCAGTAGCGGACAGCTCGAAGAGACCCAGTACTTC
CDR3 protein: CASSGQLEETQYF

clone size: .
V gene: TRBV5-4
D gene: .
J gene: TRBJ2-7
CDR3 DNA: TGTGCCAGCAGTTTAACCTCGTTCGAGGAGCAGTACTTC
CDR3 protein: CASSLTSFEEQYF

clone size: .
V gene: TRBV29-1
D gene: .
J gene: TRBJ1-1
CDR3 DNA: TGCAGCGCCACAGACGGGAACACTGAAGCTTTCTTT
CDR3 protein: CSATDGNTEAFF

clone size: .
V gene: TRBV20-1
D gene: .
J gene: TRBJ1-1
CDR3 DNA: TGCAGTGCTAGAGAGGGGAACAGGGAGTCGAACACTGAAGCTTTCTTT
CDR3 protein: CSAREGNRESNTEAFF

clone size: .
V gene: TRBV10-3
D gene: .
J gene: TRBJ1-2
CDR3 DNA: TGTGCCATCAGTGAGACAGGGCGCCTCTATGGCTACACCTTC
CDR3 protein: CAISETGRLYGYTF

clone size: few
V gene: TRBV30
D gene: .
J gene: TRBJ2-7
CDR3 DNA: TGTGCCTGGAGTGTGGACTCCTACGAGCAGTACTTC
CDR3 protein: CAWSVDSYEQYF

clone size: .
V gene: TRBV30
D gene: .
J gene: TRBJ1-4
CDR3 DNA: TGTGCCTACCAGGACAGCGGTAATGAAAAACTGTTTTTT
CDR3 protein: CAYQDSGNEKLFF

clone size: .
V gene: TRBV30
D gene: .
J gene: TRBJ2-1
CDR3 DNA: TGTGCCTGGGAAGTTTATTCGGGCAATGAGCAGTTCTTC
CDR3 protein: CAWEVYSGNEQFF

clone size: .
V gene: TRBV29-1
D gene: TRBD2
J gene: TRBJ2-7
CDR3 DNA: TGCAGCGTTGAAGGGGAGGGAGGGCTGTCCTACGAGCAGTACTTC
CDR3 protein: CSVEGEGGLSYEQYF

clone size: .
V gene: TRBV6-4
D gene: TRBD2
J gene: TRBJ2-3
CDR3 DNA: TGTGCCAGCAGTGACGGGACTAGCGGGACAGATACGCAGTATTTT
CDR3 protein: CASSDGTSGTDTQYF

clone size: .
V gene: TRBV13
D gene: .
J gene: TRBJ2-6
CDR3 DNA: TGTGCCAGCAGCCCCCAAGGGGACTCTGGGGCCAACGTCCTGACTTTC
CDR3 protein: CASSPQGDSGANVLTF

clone size: .
V gene: TRBV20-1
D gene: .
J gene: TRBJ2-2
CDR3 DNA: TGCAGTGCTAGAGTTCGCGGGATCGGGGGCACCGGGGAGCTGTTTTTT
CDR3 protein: CSARVRGIGGTGELFF

clone size: .
V gene: TRBV15
D gene: .
J gene: TRBJ2-7
CDR3 DNA: TGTGCCACCAGCAGAGACCCGGACAGTCCTTCCTACGAGCAGTACTTC
CDR3 protein: CATSRDPDSPSYEQYF

clone size: .
V gene: TRBV29-1
D gene: .
J gene: TRBJ2-1
CDR3 DNA: TGCAGCGTTATGAACAATGAGCAGTTCTTC
CDR3 protein: CSVMNNEQFF

clone size: .
V gene: TRBV11-2
D gene: .
J gene: TRBJ2-1
CDR3 DNA: TGTGCCAGCAGCTCGGTCGGGACGACTAATGAGCAGTTCTTC
CDR3 protein: CASSSVGTTNEQFF

clone size: .
V gene: TRBV4-3
D gene: .
J gene: TRBJ1-2
CDR3 DNA: TGCGCCAGCGCCGACCCTTATGGCTACACCTTC
CDR3 protein: CASADPYGYTF

clone size: .
V gene: TRBV29-1
D gene: .
J gene: TRBJ2-2
CDR3 DNA: TGCAGCGTTGTAGACGGGGAGCTGTTTTTT
CDR3 protein: CSVVDGELFF

clone size: .
V gene: TRBV20-1
D gene: TRBD2
J gene: TRBJ2-1
CDR3 DNA: TGCAGTGCCCTGACTAGCGGGAGATCAGATGAGCAGTTCTTC
CDR3 protein: CSALTSGRSDEQFF

clone size: .
V gene: TRBV28
D gene: .
J gene: TRBJ1-2
CDR3 DNA: TGTGCCAGCAGTTTTGGACGGGGATATGGCTACACCTTC
CDR3 protein: CASSFGRGYGYTF

clone size: .
V gene: TRBV7-9
D gene: .
J gene: TRBJ2-3
CDR3 DNA: TGTGCCAGCAGCTCCCGGGACCCAAGCACAGATACGCAGTATTTT
CDR3 protein: CASSSRDPSTDTQYF

clone size: .
V gene: TRBV29-1
D gene: .
J gene: TRBJ2-5
CDR3 DNA: TGCAGCGTTGAATCACAGGGCGCTGAAGAGACCCAGTACTTC
CDR3 protein: CSVESQGAEETQYF

clone size: .
V gene: TRBV20-1
D gene: TRBD2
J gene: TRBJ2-7
CDR3 DNA: TGCAGTGCTAAAGTTCGCGAGATGAGCGGGAGGGGGGAGCAGTACTTC
CDR3 protein: CSAKVREMSGRGEQYF

clone size: .
V gene: TRBV5-1
D gene: .
J gene: TRBJ2-7
CDR3 DNA: TGCGCCAGCAGCAAACCGGACAGAACCTACGAGCAGTACTTC
CDR3 protein: CASSKPDRTYEQYF

clone size: .
V gene: TRBV19
D gene: .
J gene: TRBJ1-5
CDR3 DNA: TGTGCCAGTAGCCTTTTGGGGTCCCAGCATTTT
CDR3 protein: CASSLLGSQHF

clone size: once
V gene: TRBV20-1
D gene: TRBD2
J gene: TRBJ2-3
CDR3 DNA: TGCAGTGCCCCGGGGGGGAGCTGGGCAGATACGCAGTATTTT
CDR3 protein: CSAPGGSWADTQYF

clone size: once
V gene: TRBV4-1
D gene: .
J gene: TRBJ2-1
CDR3 DNA: TGCGCCAGCAGCCCTGACGCCCCCAGCGGCAATGAGCAGTTCTTC
CDR3 protein: CASSPDAPSGNEQFF

clone size: once
V gene: TRBV29-1
D gene: .
J gene: TRBJ1-1
CDR3 DNA: TGCAGCGATGCAACATTTCACACTGAAGCTTTCTTT
CDR3 protein: CSDATFHTEAFF

clone size: .
V gene: TRBV30
D gene: TRBD1
J gene: TRBJ1-4
CDR3 DNA: TGTGCCTGGAGGACCGGGACAGGGGGTCAGGAAAAACTGTTTTTT
CDR3 protein: CAWRTGTGGQEKLFF